Sequencing of this TCR beta chain was carried out in a study of blood T cell repertoires in COVID-19. Profiled with immunoSEQ multiplex PCR; TCRdb holds only in-frame clones, not every one. Of some 110,000 clones in the sample, 80% to 90% were seen once. The CDR3 is made up of 13 amino acids. CDR1 GTSNPN and CDR2 SVGIG come from the germline V gene (reference sequence). Trimming cost V 7 bases and J 4 bases; bases outside gene matches: 7. The chain links TRBV30 to TRBJ2-1; TRBD1 matches 7 bases. The origin of this receptor is a man aged 35 to 55 with acute or convalescent COVID-19. Specimen: peripheral blood. In DNA form, the CDR3 reads TGTGCCTTGGACCGGGACAGTTACAATGAGCAGTTCTTC. As protein: CALDRDSYNEQFF.